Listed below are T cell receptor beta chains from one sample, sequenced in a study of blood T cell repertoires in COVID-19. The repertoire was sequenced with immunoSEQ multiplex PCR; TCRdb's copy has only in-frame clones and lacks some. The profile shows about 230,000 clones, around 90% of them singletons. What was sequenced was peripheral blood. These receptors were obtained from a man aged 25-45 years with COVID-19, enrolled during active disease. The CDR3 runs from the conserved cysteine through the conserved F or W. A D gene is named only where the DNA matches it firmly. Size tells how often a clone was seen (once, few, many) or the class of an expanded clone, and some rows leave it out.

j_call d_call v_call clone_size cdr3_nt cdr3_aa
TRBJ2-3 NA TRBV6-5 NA TGTGCCAGCACTACAGACGGCACAGATACGCAGTATTTT CASTTDGTDTQYF
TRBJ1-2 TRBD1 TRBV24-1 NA TGTGCCACCAGTGATTTAGGAGGGGGCAGTAACTATGGCTACACCTTC CATSDLGGGSNYGYTF
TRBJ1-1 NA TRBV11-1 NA TGTGCCAGCAGCACCCTAGACACTGAAGCTTTCTTT CASSTLDTEAFF
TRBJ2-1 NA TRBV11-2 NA TGTGCCAGCACCCCAGGGACTCTATACAATGAGCAGTTCTTC CASTPGTLYNEQFF
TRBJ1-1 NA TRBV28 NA TGTGCCAGCAGTTCCGGCTCCGACAGCATGAACACTGAAGCTTTCTTT CASSSGSDSMNTEAFF
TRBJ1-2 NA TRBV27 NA TGTGCCAGCCAGAGCTCGGGGGGCTATGGCTACACCTTC CASQSSGGYGYTF
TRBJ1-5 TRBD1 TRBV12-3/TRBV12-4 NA TGTGCCAGCAGCCCGGACAGGAATCAGCCCCAGCATTTT CASSPDRNQPQHF
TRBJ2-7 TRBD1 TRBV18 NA TGTGCCAGCTCCGGGACAGGGTTAAAGCAGTACTTC CASSGTGLKQYF
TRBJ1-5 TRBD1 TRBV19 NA TGTGCCAGTAGAACCCAACCGGGACAGGCTGGGGGGGAGCCCCAGCATTTT CASRTQPGQAGGEPQHF
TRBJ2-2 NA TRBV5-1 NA TGCGCCAGCAGCTTGTCAGTTACCAACACCGGGGAGCTGTTTTTT CASSLSVTNTGELFF
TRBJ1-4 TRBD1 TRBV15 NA TGTGCCACCAGCGGCGGGACAGGGACATGGGCAACTAATGAAAAACTGTTTTTT CATSGGTGTWATNEKLFF
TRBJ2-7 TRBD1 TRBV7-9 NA TGTGCCAGCAGCTTACGACAGGGGCTACCCTACGAGCAGTACTTC CASSLRQGLPYEQYF
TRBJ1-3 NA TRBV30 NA TGTGCCTGGAGGGGACATTCCTTTGGAAACACCATATATTTT CAWRGHSFGNTIYF
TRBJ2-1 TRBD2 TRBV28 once TGTGCCAGCAGAACCGGGGGGTCCTCCTACAATGAGCAGTTCTTC CASRTGGSSYNEQFF
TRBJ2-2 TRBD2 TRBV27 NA TGTGCCAGCAAGGGACTAGCGGGACTAAACACCGGGGAGCTGTTTTTT CASKGLAGLNTGELFF
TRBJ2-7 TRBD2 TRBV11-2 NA TGTGCCAGCAGCTTAGAGCGGGAGGGTTTACTCGAGCAGTACTTC CASSLEREGLLEQYF
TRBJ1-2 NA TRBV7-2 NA TGTGCCAGCAGCTCATCCCGGGCGGGGGGCTACACCTTC CASSSSRAGGYTF
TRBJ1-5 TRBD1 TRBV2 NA TGTGCCAGCAGCCCGACAGGGGGATACGATCAGCCCCAGCATTTT CASSPTGGYDQPQHF
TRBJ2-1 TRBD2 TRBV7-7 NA TGTGCCAGCAGCCCCACTACTAGCGGGGGCGGATACAATGAGCAGTTCTTC CASSPTTSGGGYNEQFF
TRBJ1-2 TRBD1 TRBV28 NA TGTGCCAGCAGCCCCGGACAGGAGAACTATGGCTACACCTTC CASSPGQENYGYTF
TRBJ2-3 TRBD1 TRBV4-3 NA TGCGCCAGCAGCCAAGACGTTACAGGGGGCCGAGGCTCAGATACGCAGTATTTT CASSQDVTGGRGSDTQYF
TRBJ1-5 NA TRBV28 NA TGTGCCAGCGTCTCCTATAGCAATCAGCCCCAGCATTTT CASVSYSNQPQHF
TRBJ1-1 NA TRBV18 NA TGTGCCAGCTCACTCCTGGGAGGTGAAGCTTTCTTT CASSLLGGEAFF
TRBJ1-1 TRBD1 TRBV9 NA TGTGCCAGCAGCCCCCAGGACAGGATGAACACTGAAGCTTTCTTT CASSPQDRMNTEAFF
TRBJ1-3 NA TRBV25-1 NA TGTGCCAGCAGTAAGGCAGGGGAGGGAACTGGAAACACCATATATTTT CASSKAGEGTGNTIYF
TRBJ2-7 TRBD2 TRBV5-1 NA TGCGCCAGCAGCTCGTCCGGGAGGGCCTACGAGCAGTACTTC CASSSSGRAYEQYF
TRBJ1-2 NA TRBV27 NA TGTGCCAGCAGTCCCCGGCCGCCTCGAGACAATGGCTACACCTTC CASSPRPPRDNGYTF
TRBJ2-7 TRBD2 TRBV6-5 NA TGTGCCAGCAGACGACTAGCGGGGCACTCCTACGAGCAGTACTTC CASRRLAGHSYEQYF
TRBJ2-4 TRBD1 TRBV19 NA TGTGCCAGTAGTTTGACAGGGGGTGACAAAAACATTCAGTACTTC CASSLTGGDKNIQYF
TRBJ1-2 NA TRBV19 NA TGTGCCAGTAGTATAGTGGGCACCACTAACTATGGCTACACCTTC CASSIVGTTNYGYTF
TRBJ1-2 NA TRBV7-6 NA TGTGCCAGCAGCTTAGAAGCAGGGGACTATGGCTACACCTTC CASSLEAGDYGYTF
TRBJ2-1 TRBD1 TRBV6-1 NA TGTGCCAACCGTGATCAGGGGGCGACTTCCTCCTACAATGAGCAGTTCTTC CANRDQGATSSYNEQFF
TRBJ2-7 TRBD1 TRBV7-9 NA TGTGCCAGCAGCTCGGGGACAGGCTTCTACGAGCAGTACTTC CASSSGTGFYEQYF
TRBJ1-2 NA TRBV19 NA TGTGCCAGCTTGGACACTCCTAACTATGGCTACACCTTC CASLDTPNYGYTF
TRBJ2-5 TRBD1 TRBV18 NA TGTGCCAGCTCACCACCGACCCCGGGACAGGGGAGAGAGACCCAGTACTTC CASSPPTPGQGRETQYF
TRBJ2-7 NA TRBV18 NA TGTGCCAGCTCACCACCGAACAAAGACTACGAGCAGTACTTC CASSPPNKDYEQYF
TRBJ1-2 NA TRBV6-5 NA TGTGCCAGCAGTTACTCCCGACAGAACTTATATGGCTACACCTTC CASSYSRQNLYGYTF
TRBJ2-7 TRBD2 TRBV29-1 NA TGCAGCGTGGGCGGACTAGCGGGGGGGCCCAACGAGCAGTACTTC CSVGGLAGGPNEQYF
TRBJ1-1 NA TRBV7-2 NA TGTGCCAGCAGCTTAGGGCGAGGACATACTGAAGCTTTCTTT CASSLGRGHTEAFF
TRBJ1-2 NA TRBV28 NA TGTGCCAGCAGTTTACTTGGGGAGGATGGCTACACCTTC CASSLLGEDGYTF
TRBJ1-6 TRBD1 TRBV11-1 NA TGTGCCAGCAGCATCTGGGGGACAGACAATTCACCCCTCCACTTT CASSIWGTDNSPLHF
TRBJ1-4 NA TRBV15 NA TGTGCCACCAGCAGAGTCCCGGTAGGGGCAACTAATGAAAAACTGTTTTTT CATSRVPVGATNEKLFF
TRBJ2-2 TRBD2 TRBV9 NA TGTGCCAGCAGCGTACAAGGGCTAGCGGGAGCTAACGGGGAGCTGTTTTTT CASSVQGLAGANGELFF
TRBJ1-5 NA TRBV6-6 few TGTGCCAGCAGTTCCCGGGGGGGAGCGGTTAATCAGCCCCAGCATTTT CASSSRGGAVNQPQHF
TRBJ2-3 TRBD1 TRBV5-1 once TGCGCCAGCAGGCCGACAGGGGCTAGCACAGATACGCAGTATTTT CASRPTGASTDTQYF